The TCR beta chain under discussion was sequenced for a study of tumor-infiltrating lymphocytes in primary liver carcinoma. Overall study context: Roughly 3.65 to 7.5 million productive TCRbeta reads were obtained per sample, with similar numbers across tissue types.

With regard to this clonotype: No antigen is known for it.

Starting from 500 ng of total RNA, TCR beta cDNA was produced with a primer in the constant region. ARM-PCR, slightly modified, supplied the TCR beta libraries through three nested multiplex PCR rounds. Use of TRBV1-TRBV30 forward primers with a C-beta reverse primer characterized the first two PCR rounds, which lasted around 10 cycles each. One entry per CDR3 protein results from TCRdb running MiXCR on the multiplex PCR reads. The table lists about 60,000 distinct CDR3 sequences, about two thirds of them singletons. Study outcomes and limitations: It was observed that only about 8-25% of the top clones appeared in every one of the five tumor regions.

For each extraction, RNA and DNA were obtained together from around 20-30 mg of unsorted bulk tissue. Those sampled were patients whose primary liver carcinoma was treated by surgical resection. All tumor samples contained more than 80% viable tumor cells. From germline, CDR1 is LNHDA and CDR2 SQIVND (reference sequence). There are 14 residues in the CDR3. V was trimmed by 1 base and J by 4 bases, leaving 11 bases between them. The sequence was obtained from a middle-aged man with primary liver carcinoma and hepatitis B virus infection. Sequencing was done on a sample of liver tumor tissue from sampling region 4. Regarding subset: tumor region T4, right-lateral pole. V usage is TRBV19 and J usage is TRBJ2-7; D unclear. The CDR3 reads CASSIVGESYEQYF. The DNA for the CDR3 is TGTGCCAGTAGTATAGTTGGCGAGAGTTACGAGCAGTACTTC.